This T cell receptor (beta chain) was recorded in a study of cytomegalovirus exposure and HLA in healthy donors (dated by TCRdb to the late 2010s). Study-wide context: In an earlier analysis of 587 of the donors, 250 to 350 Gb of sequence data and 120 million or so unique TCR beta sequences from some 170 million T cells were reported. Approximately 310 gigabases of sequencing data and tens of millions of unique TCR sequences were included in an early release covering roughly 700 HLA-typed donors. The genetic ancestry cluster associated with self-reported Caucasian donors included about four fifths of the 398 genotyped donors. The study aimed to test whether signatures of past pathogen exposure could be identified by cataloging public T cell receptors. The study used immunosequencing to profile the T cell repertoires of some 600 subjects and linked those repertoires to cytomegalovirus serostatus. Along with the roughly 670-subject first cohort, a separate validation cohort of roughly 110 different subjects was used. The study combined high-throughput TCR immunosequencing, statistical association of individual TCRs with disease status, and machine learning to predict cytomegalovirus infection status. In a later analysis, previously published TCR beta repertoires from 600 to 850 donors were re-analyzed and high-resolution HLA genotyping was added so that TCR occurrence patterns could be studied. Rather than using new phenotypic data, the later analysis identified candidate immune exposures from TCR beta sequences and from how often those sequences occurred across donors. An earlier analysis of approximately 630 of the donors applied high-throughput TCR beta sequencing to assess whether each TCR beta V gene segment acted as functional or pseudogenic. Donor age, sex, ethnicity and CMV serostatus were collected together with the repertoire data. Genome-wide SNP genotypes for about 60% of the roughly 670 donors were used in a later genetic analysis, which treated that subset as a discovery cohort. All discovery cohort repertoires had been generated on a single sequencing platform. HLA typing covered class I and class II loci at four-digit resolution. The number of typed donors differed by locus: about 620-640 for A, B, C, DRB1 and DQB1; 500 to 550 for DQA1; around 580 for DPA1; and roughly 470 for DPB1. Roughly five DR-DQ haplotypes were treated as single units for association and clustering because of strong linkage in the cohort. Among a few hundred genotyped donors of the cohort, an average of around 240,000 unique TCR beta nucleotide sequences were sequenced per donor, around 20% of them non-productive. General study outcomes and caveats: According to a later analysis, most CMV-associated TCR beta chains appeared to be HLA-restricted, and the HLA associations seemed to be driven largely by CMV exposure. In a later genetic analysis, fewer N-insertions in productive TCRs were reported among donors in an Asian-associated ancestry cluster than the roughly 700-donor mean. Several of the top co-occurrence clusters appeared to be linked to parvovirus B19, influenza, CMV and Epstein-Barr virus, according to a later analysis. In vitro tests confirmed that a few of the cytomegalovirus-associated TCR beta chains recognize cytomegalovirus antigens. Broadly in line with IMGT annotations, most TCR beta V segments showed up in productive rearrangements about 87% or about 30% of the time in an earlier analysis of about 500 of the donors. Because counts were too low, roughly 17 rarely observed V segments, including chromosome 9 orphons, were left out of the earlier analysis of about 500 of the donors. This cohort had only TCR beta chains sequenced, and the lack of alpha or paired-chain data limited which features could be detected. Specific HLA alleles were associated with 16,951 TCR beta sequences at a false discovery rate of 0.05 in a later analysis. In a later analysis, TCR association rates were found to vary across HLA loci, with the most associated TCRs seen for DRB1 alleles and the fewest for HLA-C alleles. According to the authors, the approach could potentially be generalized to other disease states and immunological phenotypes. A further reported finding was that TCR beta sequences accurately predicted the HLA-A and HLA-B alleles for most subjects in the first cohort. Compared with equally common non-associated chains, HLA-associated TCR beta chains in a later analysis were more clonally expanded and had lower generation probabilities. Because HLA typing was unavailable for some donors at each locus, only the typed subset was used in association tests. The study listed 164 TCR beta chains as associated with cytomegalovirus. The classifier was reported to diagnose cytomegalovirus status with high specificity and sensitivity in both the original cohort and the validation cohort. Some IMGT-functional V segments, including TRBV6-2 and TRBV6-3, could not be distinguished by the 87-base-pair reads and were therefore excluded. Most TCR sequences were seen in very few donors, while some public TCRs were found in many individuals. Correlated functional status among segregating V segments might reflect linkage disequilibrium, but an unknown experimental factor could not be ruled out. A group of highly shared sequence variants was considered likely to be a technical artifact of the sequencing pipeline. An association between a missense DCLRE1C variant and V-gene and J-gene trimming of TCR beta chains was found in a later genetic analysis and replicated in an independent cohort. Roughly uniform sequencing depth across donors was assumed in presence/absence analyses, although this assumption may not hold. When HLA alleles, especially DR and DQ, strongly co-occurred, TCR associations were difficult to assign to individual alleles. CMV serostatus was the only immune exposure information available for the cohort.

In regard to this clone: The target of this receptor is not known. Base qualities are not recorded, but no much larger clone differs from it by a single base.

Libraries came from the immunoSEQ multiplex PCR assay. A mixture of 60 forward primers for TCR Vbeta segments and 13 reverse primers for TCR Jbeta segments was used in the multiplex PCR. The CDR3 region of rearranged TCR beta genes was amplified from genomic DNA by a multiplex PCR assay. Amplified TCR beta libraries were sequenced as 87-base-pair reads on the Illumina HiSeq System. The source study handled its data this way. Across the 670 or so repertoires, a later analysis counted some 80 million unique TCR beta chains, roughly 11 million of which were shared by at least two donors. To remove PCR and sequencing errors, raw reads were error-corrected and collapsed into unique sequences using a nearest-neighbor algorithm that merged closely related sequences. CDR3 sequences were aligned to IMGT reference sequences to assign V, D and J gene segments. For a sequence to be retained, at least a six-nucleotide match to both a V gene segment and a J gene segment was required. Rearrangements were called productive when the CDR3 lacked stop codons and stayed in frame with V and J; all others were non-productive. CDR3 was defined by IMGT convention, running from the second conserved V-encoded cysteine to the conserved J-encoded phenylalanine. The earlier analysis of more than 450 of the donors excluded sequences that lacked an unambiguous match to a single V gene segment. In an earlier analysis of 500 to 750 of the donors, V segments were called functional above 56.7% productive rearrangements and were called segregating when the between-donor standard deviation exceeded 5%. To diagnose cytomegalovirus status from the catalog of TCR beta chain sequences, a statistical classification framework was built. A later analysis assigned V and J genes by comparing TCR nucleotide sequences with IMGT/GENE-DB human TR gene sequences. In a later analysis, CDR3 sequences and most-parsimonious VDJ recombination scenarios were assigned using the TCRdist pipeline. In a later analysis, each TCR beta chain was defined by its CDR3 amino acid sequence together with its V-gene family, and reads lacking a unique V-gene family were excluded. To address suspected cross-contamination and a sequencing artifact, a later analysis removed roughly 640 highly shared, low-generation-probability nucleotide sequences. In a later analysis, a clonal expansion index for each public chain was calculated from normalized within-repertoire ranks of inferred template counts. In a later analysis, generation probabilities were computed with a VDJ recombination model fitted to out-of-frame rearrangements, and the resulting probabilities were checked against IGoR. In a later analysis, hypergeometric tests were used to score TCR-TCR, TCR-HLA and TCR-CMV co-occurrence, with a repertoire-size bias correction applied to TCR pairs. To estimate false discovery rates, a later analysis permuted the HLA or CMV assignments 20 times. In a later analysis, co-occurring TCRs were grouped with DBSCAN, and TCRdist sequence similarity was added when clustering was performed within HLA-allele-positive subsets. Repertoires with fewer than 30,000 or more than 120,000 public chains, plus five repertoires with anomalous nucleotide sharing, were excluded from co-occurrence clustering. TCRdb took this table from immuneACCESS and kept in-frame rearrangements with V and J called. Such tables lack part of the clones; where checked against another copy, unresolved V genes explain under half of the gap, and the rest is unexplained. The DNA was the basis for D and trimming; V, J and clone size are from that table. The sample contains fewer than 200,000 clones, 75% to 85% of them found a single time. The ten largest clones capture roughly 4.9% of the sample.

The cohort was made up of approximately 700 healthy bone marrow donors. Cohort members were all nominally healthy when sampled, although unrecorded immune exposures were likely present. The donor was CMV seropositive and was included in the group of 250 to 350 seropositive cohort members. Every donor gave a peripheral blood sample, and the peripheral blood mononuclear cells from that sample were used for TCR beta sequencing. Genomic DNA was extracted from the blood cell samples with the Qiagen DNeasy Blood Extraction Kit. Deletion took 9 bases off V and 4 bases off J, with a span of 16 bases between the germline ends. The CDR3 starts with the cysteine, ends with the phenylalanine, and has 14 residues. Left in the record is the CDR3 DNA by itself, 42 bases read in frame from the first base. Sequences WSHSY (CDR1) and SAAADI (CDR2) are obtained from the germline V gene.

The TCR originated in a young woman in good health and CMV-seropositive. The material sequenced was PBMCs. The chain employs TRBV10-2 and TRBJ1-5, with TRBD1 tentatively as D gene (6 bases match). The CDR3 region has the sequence CASRSGTYNQPQHF. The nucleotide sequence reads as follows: TGCGCCAGTCGATCCGGGACATATAATCAGCCCCAGCATTTT.